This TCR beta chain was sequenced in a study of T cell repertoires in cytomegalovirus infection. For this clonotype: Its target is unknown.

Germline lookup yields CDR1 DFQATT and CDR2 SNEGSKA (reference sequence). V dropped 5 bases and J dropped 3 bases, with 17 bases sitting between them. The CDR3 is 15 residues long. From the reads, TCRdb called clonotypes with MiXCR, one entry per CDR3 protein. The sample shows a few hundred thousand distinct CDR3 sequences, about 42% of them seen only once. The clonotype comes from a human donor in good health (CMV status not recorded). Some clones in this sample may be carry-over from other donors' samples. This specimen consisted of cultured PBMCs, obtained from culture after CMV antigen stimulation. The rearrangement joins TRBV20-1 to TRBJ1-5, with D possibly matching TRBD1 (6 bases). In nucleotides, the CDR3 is TGCAGTGCTCCCTTTCCGACAGGTCACAATCAGCCCCAGCATTTT. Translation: CSAPFPTGHNQPQHF.